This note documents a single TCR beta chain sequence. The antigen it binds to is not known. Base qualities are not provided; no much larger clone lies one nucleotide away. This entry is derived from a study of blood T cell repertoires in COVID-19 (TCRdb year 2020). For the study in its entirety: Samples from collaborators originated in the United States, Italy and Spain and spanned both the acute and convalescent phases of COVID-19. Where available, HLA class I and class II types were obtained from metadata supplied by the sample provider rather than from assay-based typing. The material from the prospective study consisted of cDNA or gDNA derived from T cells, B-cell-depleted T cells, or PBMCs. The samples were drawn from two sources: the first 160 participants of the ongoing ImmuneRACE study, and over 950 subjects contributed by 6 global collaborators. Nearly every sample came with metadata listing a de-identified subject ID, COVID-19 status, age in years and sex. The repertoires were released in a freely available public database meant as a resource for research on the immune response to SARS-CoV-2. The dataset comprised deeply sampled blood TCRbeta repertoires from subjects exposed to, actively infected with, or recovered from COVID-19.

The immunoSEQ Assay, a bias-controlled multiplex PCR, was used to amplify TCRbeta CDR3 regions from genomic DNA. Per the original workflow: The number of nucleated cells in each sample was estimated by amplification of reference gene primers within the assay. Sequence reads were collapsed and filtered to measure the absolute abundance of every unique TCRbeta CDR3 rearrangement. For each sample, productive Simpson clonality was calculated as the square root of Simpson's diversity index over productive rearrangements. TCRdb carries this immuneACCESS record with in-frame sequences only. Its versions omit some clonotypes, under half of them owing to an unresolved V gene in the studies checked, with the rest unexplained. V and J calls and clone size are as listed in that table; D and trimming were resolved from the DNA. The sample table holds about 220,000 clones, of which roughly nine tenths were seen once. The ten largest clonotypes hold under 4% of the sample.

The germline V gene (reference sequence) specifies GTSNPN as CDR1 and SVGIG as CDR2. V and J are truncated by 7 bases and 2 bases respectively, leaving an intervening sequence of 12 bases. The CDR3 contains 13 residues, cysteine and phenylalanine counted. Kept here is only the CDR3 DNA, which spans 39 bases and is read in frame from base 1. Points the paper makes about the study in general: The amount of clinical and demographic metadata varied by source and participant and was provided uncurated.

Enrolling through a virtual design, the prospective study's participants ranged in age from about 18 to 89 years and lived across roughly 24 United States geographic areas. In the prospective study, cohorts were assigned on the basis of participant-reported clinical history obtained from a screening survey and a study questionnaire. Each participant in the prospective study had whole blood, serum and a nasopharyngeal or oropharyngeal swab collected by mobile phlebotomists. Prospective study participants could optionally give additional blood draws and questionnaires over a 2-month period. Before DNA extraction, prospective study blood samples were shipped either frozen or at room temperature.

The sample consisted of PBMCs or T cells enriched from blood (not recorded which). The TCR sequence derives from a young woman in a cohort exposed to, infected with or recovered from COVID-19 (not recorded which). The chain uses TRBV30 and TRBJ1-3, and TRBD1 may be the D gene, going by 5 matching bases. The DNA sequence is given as TGTGCCTTGTCAAGGGGCCCTGGAAACACCATATATTTT. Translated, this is CALSRGPGNTIYF.